This TCR beta chain is drawn from a study of blood T cell repertoires in COVID-19. Generated by immunoSEQ multiplex PCR, the TCRdb table keeps only in-frame clones and is missing some. The sample shows roughly 120,000 clones, roughly four fifths of them seen only once. This receptor was obtained from a human donor in a cohort sampled during active COVID-19. Sequenced: peripheral blood.

CDR3 sequence (DNA): TGTGCCAGCAGTCTTACAGGGGGAAGGGAGACCCAGTACTTC. Amino acids: CASSLTGGRETQYF. The chain recombines TRBV6-5 with TRBJ2-5; 8 nucleotides agree with TRBD1. V lost 5 bases, J lost 5 bases, and 7 bases stayed unmatched. The V gene's germline CDR1 is MNHEY and CDR2 SVGAGI. The CDR3 totals 14 residues.